Reported below is one TCR beta chain. Naivety among CD8 cells was defined by CD45RO negativity and positive CCR7 selection, thereby excluding terminally differentiated effector memory CD45RA+ cells. This CDR3 contains 17 residues. The V end lost 0 bases, the J end lost 2 bases, and 15 bases lay between the germline ends. Germline lookup yields CDR1 SGHDT and CDR2 YYEEEE. This entry belongs to a study of shared clonotypes between healthy human individuals. Here immunoSEQ multiplex PCR was the method, and the copy in TCRdb shows in-frame clones only, minus some. Among approximately 2,000,000 clones listed, about 94% were seen once.

Source material: naive CD8+ T cells from PBMCs. This chain joins TRBV5-6 and TRBJ2-1; tentative D call: TRBD2 (7 bases). The clonotype was recovered from a man aged 18 to 30 in good health. Some clones in this sample may be carry-over from other donors' samples. CDR3 nucleotide sequence: TGTGCCAGCAGCTTGGCGGGGGCGGGAGTTGCCTACAATGAGCAGTTCTTC. It is translated as CASSLAGAGVAYNEQFF.